This TCR beta chain was documented in a study of CD4 T cells in relation to SARS-CoV-2 and coronaviruses. The ends were cut back, 4 bases at V and 6 bases at J, with 13 bases in the middle. CDR3 size: 14 residues. Germline CDR1 and CDR2: SGHRS and YFSETQ. The assay was immunoSEQ multiplex PCR, and TCRdb's table has in-frame clones only and misses some. The sample includes about 21,000 clones, over 70% of them seen just once. The table lists this clone with a few counts. Its antigen is currently unknown. The unexposed donors gave CD4+ T cells in about 2011-2019, prior to COVID-19. CD4+ T cells were isolated from the cells after 10 days of culture. Cells permitting, SARS-CoV-2 S/N and four cold-coronavirus spikes were tested on unexposed-donor CD4+ T cells.

The chain employs TRBV5-1 and TRBJ1-4; possible D gene TRBD1, 5 bases. This TCR was sampled from a human donor in good health. The sequenced sample was CD4+ T cells from PBMCs, cultured in vitro. This CDR3 reads CASSLGTFHEKLFF. The DNA for the CDR3 is TGCGCCAGCAGCCTCGGGACTTTTCATGAAAAACTGTTTTTT.